The next 30 T cell receptor beta chains were all read from a single sample in a study of shared clonotypes between healthy human individuals. Repertoires were generated with immunoSEQ multiplex PCR, while TCRdb's copy carries only in-frame clones and drops some. The data show about 2.1 million clones, 93% seen once. CD45RO-negative cells were positively selected for CCR7, leaving out terminally differentiated effector memory CD45RA+ cells. The sample comprised naive CD8+ T cells from PBMCs. These receptors were taken from a man younger than 30 in good health. Some clones in this sample may be carry-over from other donors' samples.

This chain connects TRBV28 to TRBJ1-1; the match to TRBD1 covers 7 bases. Germline V gives CDR1 MDHEN, CDR2 SYDVKM. V trimming: 2 bases; J trimming: 0 bases; junction bases outside the gene matches: 6. This CDR3 has 16 amino acids. In DNA form, the CDR3 reads TGTGCCAGCAGTTTAGTAGGGGGCGAGGTGAACACTGAAGCTTTCTTT. Protein: CASSLVGGEVNTEAFF.

V gene TRBV29-1 combines with J gene TRBJ1-1; the D gene is possibly TRBD1 (5 bases). Trimming took 4 bases from V and 1 from J, leaving 13 bases between them. The CDR3 spans 14 residues. Germline CDR1 SQVTM, CDR2 ANQGSEA. CDR3 in DNA: TGCAGCGTTGGGCCGAGGAGGGGGAACACTGAAGCTTTCTTT. Protein: CSVGPRRGNTEAFF.

The chain employs TRBV14 and TRBJ1-2; the D is unclear. V lost 4 bases and J lost 8, with 17 bases in between. Germline-derived CDR1 and CDR2 are SGHDN and FVKESK. The length of the CDR3 is 14 residues. CDR3 loop: CASSPARTSGGYTF. CDR3 sequence (DNA): TGTGCCAGCAGCCCAGCCAGGACTTCGGGGGGCTACACCTTC.

The chain recombines TRBV27 with TRBJ2-1; no clear D. The germline CDR1 and CDR2 sequences are MNHEY and SMNVEV (reference sequence). Trimming took off 3 bases at V and 2 bases at J, with 8 bases between the two ends. CDR3 length equals 14 residues. The CDR3 spells CASSFRQAYNEQFF. In DNA, the CDR3 is TGTGCCAGCAGTTTTAGGCAGGCCTACAATGAGCAGTTCTTC.

This chain connects TRBV7-6 to TRBJ2-5, with D possibly called TRBD1 or TRBD2 (6 bases each). This CDR3 is 16 amino acids long. The V and J ends lost 7 bases and 7 bases respectively, with 25 bases between them. Germline CDR1 reads SGHVS; CDR2 reads FNYEAQ. For the CDR3, the DNA is TGTGCCAGCACCGCAACCCGGGGGCCCCTCTACGGGACCCAGTACTTC. This gives the protein CASTATRGPLYGTQYF.

The CDR3 sequence is CASSPYLHRDSLAKNIQYF. The CDR3 coding sequence is TGTGCCAGTAGTCCGTACTTACACCGGGACAGTTTAGCCAAAAACATTCAGTACTTC. The chain has TRBV19 and TRBJ2-4, with TRBD1 matching 7 bases. This CDR3 contains 19 residues. Trimming took 5 bases from V and 0 from J; bases not matched to a gene: 16. CDR1 and CDR2 (germline): LNHDA, SQIVND (reference sequence).

The chain uses TRBV7-8 and TRBJ2-1; no clear D gene. From germline, CDR1 is SGHVS and CDR2 FQNEAQ. The CDR3 runs to 17 residues. V was clipped by 4 bases and J by 2 bases, with 18 bases between them. The CDR3 loop is CASSSLTTGPTYNEQFF. The CDR3 DNA reads TGTGCCAGCAGCTCCCTCACGACCGGGCCAACCTACAATGAGCAGTTCTTC.

This rearrangement joins TRBV27 to TRBJ2-7; tentatively, D is TRBD2 (5 bases). The CDR3 has 13 residues. Per the germline V gene, CDR1 is MNHEY and CDR2 is SMNVEV (reference sequence). Trimming took off 6 bases at V and 3 bases at J, with 12 bases between the two ends. The chain's CDR3 is CASSSGLGYEQYF. The CDR3 nucleotides are TGTGCCAGCAGCTCCGGACTCGGCTACGAGCAGTACTTC.

The chain carries TRBV7-6 and TRBJ2-7, with TRBD1 as a possible D gene (6 bases). V lost 5 bases and J 2 bases, leaving 19 bases between the germline ends. The CDR3 extends over 16 amino acids. CDR1 and CDR2 from the germline V gene are SGHVS and FNYEAQ. Here the CDR3 reads CASSPTPGGRTYEQYF. The CDR3 DNA reads as TGTGCCAGCAGCCCAACACCTGGGGGCAGGACCTACGAGCAGTACTTC.

The gene calls are TRBV27 and TRBJ2-7, with 9 positions matching TRBD2. The CDR3 contains 18 residues. V was pared by 6 bases and J by 6 bases, with 21 bases of the junction left unmatched. Germline V lookup: CDR1 MNHEY, CDR2 SMNVEV (reference sequence). The CDR3 region is CASRQISGGSEGLGEQYF. The CDR3 nucleotides are TGTGCCAGCAGACAAATTAGCGGGGGCAGCGAAGGACTCGGCGAGCAGTACTTC.

The rearrangement joins TRBV4-1 to TRBJ1-1; no definite D call. The CDR3 is made up of 15 amino acids. In germline, CDR1 is MGHRA, CDR2 YSYEKL. Trimming took 4 bases from V and 6 from J, leaving 18 bases between them. The CDR3 sequence is CASSRTGVNFAEAFF. CDR3 bases: TGCGCCAGCAGCCGTACCGGGGTAAATTTCGCTGAAGCTTTCTTT.

The chain carries TRBV7-9 and TRBJ2-3; 7 positions agree with TRBD2. V was pared by 6 bases and J by 3 bases, with 12 bases of the junction left unmatched. This CDR3 is built from 16 residues. Germline values: CDR1 SEHNR, CDR2 FQNEAQ (reference sequence). The CDR3: CASRDNRDYKTDTQYF. The CDR3 DNA reads TGTGCCAGCAGGGATAACCGGGACTACAAAACAGATACGCAGTATTTT. Full variable domain (missing parts from reference TRBV7-9 and TRBJ2-3): DTGVSQNPRHKITKRGQNVTFRCDPISEHNRLYWYRQTLGQGPEFLTYFQNEAQLEKSRLLSDRFSAERPKGSFSTLEIQRTEQGDSAMYLCASRDNRDYKTDTQYFGPGTRLTVL.

The CDR3 DNA is TGTGCCAGCAGTGAATATGGGACAGGTGAGGAGCAGTACTTC. This translates into CASSEYGTGEEQYF. This rearrangement joins TRBV6-1 to TRBJ2-7; 8 nucleotides agree with TRBD1. CDR1 and CDR2 (germline): MNHNS, SASEGT. Germline trimming cut 2 bases from V and 7 bases from J; bases unmatched to any gene: 7. This CDR3 is 14 amino acids long.

The chain has TRBV27 and TRBJ2-3; unclear D gene. Trimming took off 3 bases at V and 0 bases at J, with 10 bases between the two ends. Per the germline V gene, CDR1 is MNHEY and CDR2 is SMNVEV (reference sequence). The CDR3 spans 15 residues. The CDR3 loop reads CASSFWGSSTDTQYF. CDR3 sequence (DNA): TGTGCCAGCAGTTTTTGGGGTTCTAGCACAGATACGCAGTATTTT.

About this clone itself: The sample contains more than one DNA sequence encoding this CDR3. The chain combines TRBV4-1 with TRBJ2-3; D gene ambiguous. The CDR3 runs to 12 residues. The V and J ends lost 3 bases and 0 bases respectively, with 1 base between them. Germline CDR1 MGHRA, CDR2 YSYEKL. DNA of the CDR3: TGCGCCAGCAGCCAGAGCACAGATACGCAGTATTTT. Translation gives CASSQSTDTQYF.

In this sample, this clone turned up once. The chain employs TRBV10-3 and TRBJ2-1; D possibly corresponds to TRBD1 (5 bases). Trimming removed 3 bases at V and 8 bases at J, with 14 bases between. This CDR3 contains 14 residues. CDR1 ENHRY and CDR2 SYGVKD come from the germline V gene. CDR3 residues: CAISEVQGIHEQFF. In DNA form, the CDR3 reads TGTGCCATCAGTGAAGTCCAGGGTATCCATGAGCAGTTCTTC.

Notes on this clone: The junction shows a germline mismatch at one end, possibly a read error. The chain has TRBV2 and TRBJ1-3, with D maybe TRBD1 (5 bases). CDR1 is SNHLY, CDR2 FYNNEI, per germline. The CDR3 runs 12 residues. CDR3 nucleotides: TGTGCCGGCAGGGCAAGAGGAAACACCATATATTTT. It translates to CAGRARGNTIYF. The full variable domain, in which reference TRBV2 and TRBJ1-3 provide the parts outside the CDR3, is EPEVTQTPSHQVTQMGQEVILRCVPISNHLYFYWYRQILGQKVEFLVSFYNNEISEKSEIFDDQFSVERPDGSNFTLKIRSTKLEDSAMYFCAGRARGNTIYFGEGSWLTVV.

The chain links TRBV9 to TRBJ2-7; D assignment may be TRBD1 or TRBD2 (5 bases each). The CDR3 length is 15 residues. The germline V gene has CDR1 SGDLS and CDR2 YYNGEE. V lost 2 bases and J lost 4, with 16 bases in between. This CDR3 is CASSVEGSRRYEQYF. CDR3 bases: TGTGCCAGCAGCGTCGAGGGGAGTAGGCGATACGAGCAGTACTTC. The full variable domain, in which reference TRBV9 and TRBJ2-7 provide the parts outside the CDR3, is DSGVTQTPKHLITATGQRVTLRCSPRSGDLSVYWYQQSLDQGLQFLIQYYNGEERAKGNILERFSAQQFPDLHSELNLSSLELGDSALYFCASSVEGSRRYEQYFGPGTRLTVT.

The gene calls are TRBV5-1 and TRBJ2-7, with 9 positions matching TRBD2. With 6 bases clipped from V and 7 bases from J, the junction kept 11 bases outside the gene matches. Germline values: CDR1 SGHRS, CDR2 YFSETQ. The CDR3 runs 14 residues. The CDR3 reads CASKDGLAGREQYF. The CDR3 nucleotides are TGCGCCAGCAAAGATGGGCTAGCGGGACGAGAGCAGTACTTC.

The chain carries TRBV6-1 and TRBJ2-5, with D tentatively TRBD2 (6 bases). There are 13 residues in the CDR3. V lost 4 bases to trimming and J lost 4 bases, with 10 bases between them. CDR1 MNHNS and CDR2 SASEGT come from the germline V gene. Here the CDR3 DNA reads TGTGCCAGCAGTGGCGGGATCGGAGAGACCCAGTACTTC. Translation: CASSGGIGETQYF.

Concerning this clone: At the DNA level, this CDR3 is encoded by other sequences in the same sample as well. The chain links TRBV27 to TRBJ1-1; 9 nucleotides line up with TRBD1. This CDR3 comprises 13 residues. The V segment lost 8 bases and the J segment 3 bases; nucleotides outside the gene matches: 4. From germline, CDR1 is MNHEY and CDR2 SMNVEV (reference sequence). The CDR3 sequence is CASLDRGDTEAFF. CDR3 in DNA: TGTGCCAGCCTAGACAGGGGGGACACTGAAGCTTTCTTT.

The chain joins TRBV2 to TRBJ1-1; D ambiguous. The CDR3 consists of 10 residues. Germline V gives CDR1 SNHLY, CDR2 FYNNEI. This chain's CDR3 is CAVKPAEAFF. The CDR3 DNA reads TGTGCGGTAAAGCCCGCTGAAGCTTTCTTT.

CDR3 loop: CASSVAQGHPNEQFF. CDR3 DNA sequence: TGTGCCAGCAGCGTTGCACAGGGCCATCCTAATGAGCAGTTCTTC. The chain has TRBV9 and TRBJ2-1, with a tentative D call TRBD1 (6 bases). This CDR3 is built from 15 residues. Trimming left V 2 bases short and J 7 bases short, with 16 bases between. Germline loops: CDR1 SGDLS, CDR2 YYNGEE.

As for this clone: Other DNA sequences of this sample code for an identical CDR3. V gene TRBV10-3 combines with J gene TRBJ1-3; D remains unclear. Per the germline V gene, CDR1 is ENHRY and CDR2 is SYGVKD. The CDR3 covers 13 residues. Trimming left V 3 bases short and J 1 base short, with 4 bases between. The CDR3 here is CAISDGSGNTIYF. The CDR3 coding sequence is TGTGCCATCAGTGATGGTTCTGGAAACACCATATATTTT.

This chain connects TRBV27 to TRBJ1-6; D might be TRBD1 (5 bases). The CDR3 extends over 15 amino acids. V was pared by 4 bases and J by 9 bases, with 16 bases between. Germline V gene lookup returns CDR1 MNHEY and CDR2 SMNVEV (reference sequence). This CDR3 is CASSSPQARFSPLHF. The CDR3 DNA reads TGTGCCAGCAGTTCCCCACAGGCCCGGTTTTCACCCCTCCACTTT.

The chain joins TRBV6-6 to TRBJ1-1, with D unclear. V gave up 7 bases and J gave up 4 bases, with 16 bases separating them. The CDR3 consists of 14 residues. The V gene's germline CDR1 is MNHNY and CDR2 SVGAGI (reference sequence). The CDR3 sequence: CASTGVGPGTEAFF. The CDR3 nucleotides are TGTGCCAGCACCGGAGTCGGTCCCGGCACTGAAGCTTTCTTT.

This chain links TRBV5-1 with TRBJ2-7; TRBD2 matches 7 bases. Germline CDR1 reads SGHRS; CDR2 reads YFSETQ. With 4 bases clipped from V and 5 bases from J, the junction kept 12 bases outside the gene matches. This CDR3 is 15 amino acids long. The CDR3 DNA reads TGCGCCAGCAGCACCCTACTAGCGCTTACCGACGAGCAGTACTTC. Its protein product is CASSTLLALTDEQYF.

This clone has only a few counts. The rearrangement joins TRBV4-2 to TRBJ2-2, with no clear D. V gave up 1 base and J gave up 6 bases, with 6 bases separating them. CDR1 is LGHNA, CDR2 YNFKEQ, per germline. CDR3 length: 13 amino acids. The chain's CDR3 is CASSQGWAGELFF. The DNA for the CDR3 is TGTGCCAGCAGCCAAGGGTGGGCCGGGGAGCTGTTTTTT.

This chain joins TRBV9 and TRBJ2-7, with D unclear. Germline CDR1 reads SGDLS; CDR2 reads YYNGEE. Trimming left V 4 bases short and J 3 bases short, with 14 bases between. The CDR3 sequence is 14 residues long. Here the CDR3 reads CASSPWTKSYEQYF. CDR3 DNA: TGTGCCAGCAGCCCATGGACCAAGAGCTACGAGCAGTACTTC.

This rearrangement joins TRBV2 to TRBJ1-2, with 7 bases that match TRBD1. The CDR3 totals 13 residues. Trimming at V came to 6 bases and at J to 2 bases, leaving 3 bases not matched to a gene. In germline, CDR1 is SNHLY, CDR2 FYNNEI. CDR3 residues: CASRMTGNYGYTF. CDR3 nucleotide sequence: TGTGCCAGCAGAATGACAGGGAACTATGGCTACACCTTC.